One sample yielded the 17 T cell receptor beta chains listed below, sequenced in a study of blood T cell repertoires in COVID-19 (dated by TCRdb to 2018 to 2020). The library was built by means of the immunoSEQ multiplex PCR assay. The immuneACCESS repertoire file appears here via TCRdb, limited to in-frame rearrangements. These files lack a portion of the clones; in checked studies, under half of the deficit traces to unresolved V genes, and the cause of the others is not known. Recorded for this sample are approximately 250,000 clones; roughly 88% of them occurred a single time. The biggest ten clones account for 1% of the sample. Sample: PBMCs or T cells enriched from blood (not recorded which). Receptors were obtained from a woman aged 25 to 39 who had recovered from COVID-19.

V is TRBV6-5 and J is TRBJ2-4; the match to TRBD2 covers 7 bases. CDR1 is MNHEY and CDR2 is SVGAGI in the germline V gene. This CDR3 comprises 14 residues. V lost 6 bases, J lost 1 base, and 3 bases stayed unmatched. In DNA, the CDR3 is TGTGCCAGCAGGGGGGGGGAGGCCAAAAACATTCAGTACTTC. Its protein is CASRGGEAKNIQYF.

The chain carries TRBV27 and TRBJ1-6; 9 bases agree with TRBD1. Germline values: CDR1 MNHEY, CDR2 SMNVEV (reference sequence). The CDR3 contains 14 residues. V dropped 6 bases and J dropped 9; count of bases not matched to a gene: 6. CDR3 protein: CASSRGQGLSPLHF. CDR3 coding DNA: TGTGCCAGCAGCCGGGGACAGGGTCTTTCACCCCTCCACTTT.

The CDR3 here is CASTITGEANYGYTF. The CDR3 nucleotides are TGTGCCAGCACCATTACAGGGGAAGCTAACTATGGCTACACCTTC. The chain carries TRBV28 and TRBJ1-2; 7 positions match TRBD1. Per germline, CDR1 MDHEN and CDR2 SYDVKM. Unmatched junction bases numbered 8, after V lost 7 bases and J lost 0 bases. The CDR3 length is 15 residues.

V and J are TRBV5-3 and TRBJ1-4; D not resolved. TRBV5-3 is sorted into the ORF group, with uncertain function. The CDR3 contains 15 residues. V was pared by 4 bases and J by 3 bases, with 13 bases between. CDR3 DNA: TGTGCCAGAAGCCGAGAAGGGAGATCTAATGAAAAACTGTTTTTT. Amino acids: CARSREGRSNEKLFF.

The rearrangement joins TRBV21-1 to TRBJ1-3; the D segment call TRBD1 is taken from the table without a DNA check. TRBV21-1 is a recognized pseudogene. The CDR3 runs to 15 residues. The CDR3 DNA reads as TGTGCCAGCAGCAAGGGGACAGACTCTGGAAACACCATATATTTT. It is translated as CASSKGTDSGNTIYF.

CDR3 sequence (DNA): TGTGCCAGCATCCCCGCAGGGGCAGGGCTTAACTATGGCTACACCTTC. It encodes CASIPAGAGLNYGYTF. V is TRBV5-6 and J is TRBJ1-2; D is perhaps TRBD1 (6 bases). The CDR3 is made up of 16 amino acids. Trimming took off 6 bases at V and 1 base at J, with 19 bases between the two ends. Germline CDR1 reads SGHDT; CDR2 reads YYEEEE.

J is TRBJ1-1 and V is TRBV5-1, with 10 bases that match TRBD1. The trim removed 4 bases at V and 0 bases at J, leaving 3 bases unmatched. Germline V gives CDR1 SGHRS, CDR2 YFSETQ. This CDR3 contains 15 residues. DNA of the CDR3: TGCGCCAGCAGCAGGGGGACAGGGGTGAACACTGAAGCTTTCTTT. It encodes CASSRGTGVNTEAFF.

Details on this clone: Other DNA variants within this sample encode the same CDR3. DNA for the CDR3: TGTGCCAGCAGCTTCGGGACAGACTATGGCTACACCTTC. Its protein product is CASSFGTDYGYTF. The chain joins TRBV7-9 to TRBJ1-2; the match to TRBD1 covers 7 bases. The CDR3 consists of 13 residues. J lost 3 bases, V lost 3 bases, and 1 base had no gene match. Germline lookup yields CDR1 SEHNR and CDR2 FQNEAQ (reference sequence).

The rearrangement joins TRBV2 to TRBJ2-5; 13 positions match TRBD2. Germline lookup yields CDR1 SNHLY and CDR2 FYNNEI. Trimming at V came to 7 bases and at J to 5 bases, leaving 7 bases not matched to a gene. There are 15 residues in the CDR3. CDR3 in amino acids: CASMRGLAGWETQYF. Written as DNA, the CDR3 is TGTGCCAGCATGAGGGGACTAGCGGGGTGGGAGACCCAGTACTTC. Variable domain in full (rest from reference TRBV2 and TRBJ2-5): EPEVTQTPSHQVTQMGQEVILRCVPISNHLYFYWYRQILGQKVEFLVSFYNNEISEKSEIFDDQFSVERPDGSNFTLKIRSTKLEDSAMYFCASMRGLAGWETQYFGPGTRLLVL.

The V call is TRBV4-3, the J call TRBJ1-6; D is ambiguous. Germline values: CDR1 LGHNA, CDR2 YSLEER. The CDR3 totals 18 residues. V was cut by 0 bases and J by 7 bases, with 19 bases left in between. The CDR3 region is CASSQDLHAVPMNSPLHF. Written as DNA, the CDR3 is TGCGCCAGCAGCCAAGATCTCCATGCGGTACCGATGAATTCACCCCTCCACTTT.

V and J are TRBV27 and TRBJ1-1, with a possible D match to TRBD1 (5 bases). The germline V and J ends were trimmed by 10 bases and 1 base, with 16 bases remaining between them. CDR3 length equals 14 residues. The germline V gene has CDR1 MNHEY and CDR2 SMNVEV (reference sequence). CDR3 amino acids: CATFFGGGNTEAFF. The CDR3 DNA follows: TGTGCCACCTTCTTTGGGGGGGGGAACACTGAAGCTTTCTTT.

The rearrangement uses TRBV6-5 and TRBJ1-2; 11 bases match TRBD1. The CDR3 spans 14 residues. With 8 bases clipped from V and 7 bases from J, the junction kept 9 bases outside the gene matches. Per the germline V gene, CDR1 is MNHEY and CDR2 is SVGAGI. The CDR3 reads CASYPWDRGGGYTF. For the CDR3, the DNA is TGTGCCAGCTACCCCTGGGACAGGGGGGGTGGCTACACCTTC.

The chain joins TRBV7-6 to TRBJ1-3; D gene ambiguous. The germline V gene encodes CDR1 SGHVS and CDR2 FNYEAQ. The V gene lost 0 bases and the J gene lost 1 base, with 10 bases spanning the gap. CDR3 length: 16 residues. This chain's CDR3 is CASSLARADSGNTIYF. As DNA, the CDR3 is TGTGCCAGCAGCTTAGCGAGGGCAGATTCTGGAAACACCATATATTTT.

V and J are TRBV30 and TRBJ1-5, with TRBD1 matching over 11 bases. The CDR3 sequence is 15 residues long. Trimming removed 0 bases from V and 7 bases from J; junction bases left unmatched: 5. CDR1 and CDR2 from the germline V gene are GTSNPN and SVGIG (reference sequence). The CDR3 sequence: CAWSVLGQGAQPQHF. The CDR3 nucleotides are TGTGCCTGGAGTGTACTAGGACAGGGGGCCCAGCCCCAGCATTTT.

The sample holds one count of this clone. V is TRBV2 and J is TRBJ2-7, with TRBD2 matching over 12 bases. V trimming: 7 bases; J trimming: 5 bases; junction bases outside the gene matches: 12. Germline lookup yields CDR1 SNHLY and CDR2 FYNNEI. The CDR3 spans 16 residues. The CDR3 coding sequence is TGTGCCAGCAAGCGAGGGCTAGCGGGAGGGTTTGACGAGCAGTACTTC. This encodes CASKRGLAGGFDEQYF.

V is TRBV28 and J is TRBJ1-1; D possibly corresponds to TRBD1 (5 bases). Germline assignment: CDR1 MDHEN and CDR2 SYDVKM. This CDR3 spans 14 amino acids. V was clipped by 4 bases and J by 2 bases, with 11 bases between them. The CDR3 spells CASSSRQYNTEAFF. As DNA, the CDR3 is TGTGCCAGCAGTTCCCGACAGTATAACACTGAAGCTTTCTTT.

CDR3 nucleotides: TGTGCCAGCAGCCAGACTGGAGCGGGCCACGAGCAGTACTTC. This codes for CASSQTGAGHEQYF. The chain employs TRBV7-9 and TRBJ2-7; perhaps TRBD2 as D (6 bases). V was cut by 5 bases and J by 5 bases, with 16 bases left in between. Germline V gene lookup returns CDR1 SEHNR and CDR2 FQNEAQ (reference sequence). The CDR3 sequence is 14 residues long.